This is a list of T cell receptor beta chains from one sample in a study of T cell responses to AZD1222 COVID-19 vaccine. Some clones are missing from TCRdb's copy, which holds only in-frame ones; the method was immunoSEQ multiplex PCR. Of 150,000 to 200,000 clones listed, about 92% are singletons. Sequenced here: peripheral blood, sampled on day 0 of AZD1222 vaccination. Receptor source: an adult in good health. The CDR3 runs from the conserved cysteine through the conserved F or W. Each record gives: CDR3 DNA, CDR3 protein, clone size, D gene, V gene, J gene. D genes are given only for firm matches. Clone size is given for some rows only: seen once, a few or many times, or a class if the clone is expanded.

CDR3 DNA: TGTGCCAGCTCTACGGGTTTGGACACTGAAGCTTTCTTT
CDR3 protein: CASSTGLDTEAFF
clone size: .
D gene: .
V gene: TRBV18
J gene: TRBJ1-1

CDR3 DNA: TGTGCCACCAGTGATTCCGACAGGACCTATGGCTACACCTTC
CDR3 protein: CATSDSDRTYGYTF
clone size: .
D gene: .
V gene: TRBV24-1
J gene: TRBJ1-2

CDR3 DNA: TGCGCCAGCAGCCAACCAGACAGGGAGGGCTATGGCTACACCTTC
CDR3 protein: CASSQPDREGYGYTF
clone size: .
D gene: TRBD1
V gene: TRBV4-1
J gene: TRBJ1-2

CDR3 DNA: TGTGCCAGCGGAAGGTTTCGCAACACTGAAGCTTTCTTT
CDR3 protein: CASGRFRNTEAFF
clone size: .
D gene: .
V gene: TRBV6-5
J gene: TRBJ1-1

CDR3 DNA: TGTGCCAGTACCGGGCAGGGTGCTAACTATGGCTACACCTTC
CDR3 protein: CASTGQGANYGYTF
clone size: .
D gene: .
V gene: TRBV7-9
J gene: TRBJ1-2

CDR3 DNA: TGTGCCAGCAGCCCCCAGTTCGGCTCCGAGCAGTACTTC
CDR3 protein: CASSPQFGSEQYF
clone size: .
D gene: .
V gene: TRBV11-2
J gene: TRBJ2-7

CDR3 DNA: TGTGCCAGCAGCTTGGAGCGGGGAACGCAAGAGACCCAGTACTTC
CDR3 protein: CASSLERGTQETQYF
clone size: .
D gene: TRBD2
V gene: TRBV7-9
J gene: TRBJ2-5

CDR3 DNA: TGTGCCAGCATTAAATCTTCGGCGGGAGGGGACTCCTACGAGCAGTACTTC
CDR3 protein: CASIKSSAGGDSYEQYF
clone size: .
D gene: TRBD2
V gene: TRBV19
J gene: TRBJ2-7

CDR3 DNA: TGTGCCAGCTCACCACTTCGAAGCTGGGCTGGAAACACCATATATTTT
CDR3 protein: CASSPLRSWAGNTIYF
clone size: .
D gene: .
V gene: TRBV18
J gene: TRBJ1-3

CDR3 DNA: TGTGCCAGCAGCCAAGGAAGTGGGGGTGGACAGCTACACAATCAGCCCCAGCATTTT
CDR3 protein: CASSQGSGGGQLHNQPQHF
clone size: .
D gene: .
V gene: TRBV3-1/TRBV3-2
J gene: TRBJ1-5

CDR3 DNA: TGTGCCAGCAGTCCCGCAGGGTGGCTCGGCACTGAAGCTTTCTTT
CDR3 protein: CASSPAGWLGTEAFF
clone size: .
D gene: .
V gene: TRBV7-2
J gene: TRBJ1-1

CDR3 DNA: TGTGCCAGCAGCGCGGGCAGGGTCGCCTACAATGAGCAGTTCTTC
CDR3 protein: CASSAGRVAYNEQFF
clone size: few
D gene: .
V gene: TRBV7-9
J gene: TRBJ2-1

CDR3 DNA: TGCAGTGCTAGTGAACTCACCGGGACAGCGAACACCGGGGAGCTGTTTTTT
CDR3 protein: CSASELTGTANTGELFF
clone size: .
D gene: TRBD1
V gene: TRBV20-1
J gene: TRBJ2-2

CDR3 DNA: TGTGCCTGGAGTGTAGCGGGAGCGGGCAATCAGCCCCAGCATTTT
CDR3 protein: CAWSVAGAGNQPQHF
clone size: .
D gene: .
V gene: TRBV30
J gene: TRBJ1-5

CDR3 DNA: TGTGCCAGCAGCTCTGGGACAGGGGACTACAATGAGCAGTTCTTC
CDR3 protein: CASSSGTGDYNEQFF
clone size: .
D gene: TRBD1
V gene: TRBV6-6
J gene: TRBJ2-1

CDR3 DNA: TGTGCCAGCAGCCAAGACAGAAGCAATGAGCAGTTCTTC
CDR3 protein: CASSQDRSNEQFF
clone size: once
D gene: .
V gene: TRBV3-1/TRBV3-2
J gene: TRBJ2-1

CDR3 DNA: TGTGCCTGGAGCTCCATCCCGGGAGTCAATCAGCCCCAGCATTTT
CDR3 protein: CAWSSIPGVNQPQHF
clone size: .
D gene: .
V gene: TRBV30
J gene: TRBJ1-5

CDR3 DNA: TGTGCCAGCAGCTTAACGGGACAACCTGAAAAACTGTTTTTT
CDR3 protein: CASSLTGQPEKLFF
clone size: .
D gene: .
V gene: TRBV7-9
J gene: TRBJ1-4

CDR3 DNA: TGTGCCAGCAGTGGTACGTTTGGGAACACTGAAGCTTTCTTT
CDR3 protein: CASSGTFGNTEAFF
clone size: .
D gene: .
V gene: TRBV25-1
J gene: TRBJ1-1

CDR3 DNA: TGTGCCAGCAGTGTTCGGACACGTGAAAAACTGTTTTTT
CDR3 protein: CASSVRTREKLFF
clone size: .
D gene: .
V gene: TRBV2
J gene: TRBJ1-4

CDR3 DNA: TGTGCCTGGAGTGGACGACTAGCGGGAGGGCGAGAGCAGTACTTC
CDR3 protein: CAWSGRLAGGREQYF
clone size: .
D gene: TRBD2
V gene: TRBV30
J gene: TRBJ2-7

CDR3 DNA: TGTGCCAGCAGCTTAGGATACAGGGCAGGGGTTGGGACTGAAGCTTTCTTT
CDR3 protein: CASSLGYRAGVGTEAFF
clone size: once
D gene: .
V gene: TRBV11-2
J gene: TRBJ1-1

CDR3 DNA: TGTGCCAGCAGCTTAAGCCAGGGGGCGACTGAAGCTTTCTTT
CDR3 protein: CASSLSQGATEAFF
clone size: .
D gene: TRBD1
V gene: TRBV11-3
J gene: TRBJ1-1

CDR3 DNA: TGCGCCAGCAGCCAAGCACGGGGGCTCGGAAACACCATATATTTT
CDR3 protein: CASSQARGLGNTIYF
clone size: .
D gene: .
V gene: TRBV4-3
J gene: TRBJ1-3

CDR3 DNA: TGTGCCAGCTGCCGTGGGGGTGAAAATGAAAAACTGTTTTTT
CDR3 protein: CASCRGGENEKLFF
clone size: .
D gene: .
V gene: TRBV6-5
J gene: TRBJ1-4

CDR3 DNA: TGTGCCAGCGGCTTGGACAGGGTGGGGGATCAGCCCCAGCATTTT
CDR3 protein: CASGLDRVGDQPQHF
clone size: .
D gene: TRBD1
V gene: TRBV6-5
J gene: TRBJ1-5

CDR3 DNA: TGTGCCAGCAGCTCGGGCAGCGGCAACCCCCTTAGCGTTCAGTACTTC
CDR3 protein: CASSSGSGNPLSVQYF
clone size: .
D gene: .
V gene: TRBV7-9
J gene: TRBJ2-4

CDR3 DNA: TGTGCCAGTAGTATCTACGGGACAGCGGATCAGCCCCAGCATTTT
CDR3 protein: CASSIYGTADQPQHF
clone size: .
D gene: TRBD1
V gene: TRBV19
J gene: TRBJ1-5

CDR3 DNA: TGTGCCAGCACCGGACAGGGCACAGATACGCAGTATTTT
CDR3 protein: CASTGQGTDTQYF
clone size: .
D gene: TRBD1
V gene: TRBV5-8
J gene: TRBJ2-3

CDR3 DNA: TGTGCCAGCAGCAAAAAGGCGTTAAGGGCCCTCTTTTACTACGAGCAGTACTTC
CDR3 protein: CASSKKALRALFYYEQYF
clone size: .
D gene: .
V gene: TRBV2
J gene: TRBJ2-7

CDR3 DNA: TGTGCCAGCAGTCGCGGAACCGATGGCTACACCTTC
CDR3 protein: CASSRGTDGYTF
clone size: .
D gene: .
V gene: TRBV27
J gene: TRBJ1-2

CDR3 DNA: TGCGCCAGCAGTGACCCCAAAGTCGGCAGGCGGGAAGCTTTCTTT
CDR3 protein: CASSDPKVGRREAFF
clone size: .
D gene: .
V gene: TRBV10-2
J gene: TRBJ1-1

CDR3 DNA: TGTGCCAGCTCCCTCACGACAGGAGACAATGAGCAGTTCTTC
CDR3 protein: CASSLTTGDNEQFF
clone size: .
D gene: .
V gene: TRBV18
J gene: TRBJ2-1

CDR3 DNA: TGTGCCAGTAGTATAGATCTAACCGGGACCCCACGGGGTGAGCAGTTCTTC
CDR3 protein: CASSIDLTGTPRGEQFF
clone size: .
D gene: .
V gene: TRBV19
J gene: TRBJ2-1

CDR3 DNA: TGTGCCAGCAGCTTCCAGGGAGGGGGTGACTACACCTTC
CDR3 protein: CASSFQGGGDYTF
clone size: .
D gene: .
V gene: TRBV7-2
J gene: TRBJ1-2

CDR3 DNA: TGTGCCAGCTGGGCAGGTCTGCTGAGCACAGATACGCAGTATTTT
CDR3 protein: CASWAGLLSTDTQYF
clone size: .
D gene: .
V gene: TRBV28
J gene: TRBJ2-3

CDR3 DNA: TGTGCCAGCAGCGTAGGGGGGATTCCACCCCTCCACTTT
CDR3 protein: CASSVGGIPPLHF
clone size: .
D gene: .
V gene: TRBV9
J gene: TRBJ1-6

CDR3 DNA: TGTGCCAGCAGCCATGGAGGGACCCAGCCCCAGCATTTT
CDR3 protein: CASSHGGTQPQHF
clone size: .
D gene: .
V gene: TRBV4-2
J gene: TRBJ1-5

CDR3 DNA: TGTGCCAGCAGCGTAGTTGAGGGAGGGTATACAGATACGCAGTATTTT
CDR3 protein: CASSVVEGGYTDTQYF
clone size: .
D gene: TRBD2
V gene: TRBV9
J gene: TRBJ2-3

CDR3 DNA: TGCAGCGTTGCTTCGGGGACTAGCTCCACCGGGGAGCTGTTTTTT
CDR3 protein: CSVASGTSSTGELFF
clone size: .
D gene: TRBD2
V gene: TRBV29-1
J gene: TRBJ2-2

CDR3 DNA: TGTGCCAGCAGTGTGATCGAGCAGTACTTC
CDR3 protein: CASSVIEQYF
clone size: once
D gene: .
V gene: TRBV2
J gene: TRBJ2-7

CDR3 DNA: TGCGCCAGCAGCTTGTTAGGGGGAGGGCCAGGCACAGATACGCAGTATTTT
CDR3 protein: CASSLLGGGPGTDTQYF
clone size: .
D gene: .
V gene: TRBV5-1
J gene: TRBJ2-3

CDR3 DNA: TGTGCTAGTGGAACGGGACTGGCGGGCGGGGAGCTGTTTTTT
CDR3 protein: CASGTGLAGGELFF
clone size: .
D gene: .
V gene: TRBV12-5
J gene: TRBJ2-2

CDR3 DNA: TGTGCCAGCAGTGGGACAGCCTATGGCTACACCTTC
CDR3 protein: CASSGTAYGYTF
clone size: .
D gene: TRBD1
V gene: TRBV12-3/TRBV12-4
J gene: TRBJ1-2

CDR3 DNA: TGTGCCAGCAGCTTAGGAACAGTCAGCTCCTACGAGCAGTACTTC
CDR3 protein: CASSLGTVSSYEQYF
clone size: .
D gene: .
V gene: TRBV13
J gene: TRBJ2-7

CDR3 DNA: TGTGCCAGTAGTAGTAGGGACAGAGAGACCCAGTACTTC
CDR3 protein: CASSSRDRETQYF
clone size: .
D gene: TRBD1
V gene: TRBV19
J gene: TRBJ2-5

CDR3 DNA: TGTGCCAGCAGTCCCAAAGGGGTTCTTCCTCTCGAGCAGTACTTC
CDR3 protein: CASSPKGVLPLEQYF
clone size: .
D gene: .
V gene: TRBV27
J gene: TRBJ2-7

CDR3 DNA: TGCGCCAGCAGCCCACAATCCGGGACAGGGGCCTACGAGCAGTACTTC
CDR3 protein: CASSPQSGTGAYEQYF
clone size: .
D gene: TRBD1
V gene: TRBV5-1
J gene: TRBJ2-7

CDR3 DNA: TGCGCCAGCAGCTCGGGACATAGCTCTGGGGCCAACGTCCTGACTTTC
CDR3 protein: CASSSGHSSGANVLTF
clone size: .
D gene: .
V gene: TRBV5-1
J gene: TRBJ2-6

CDR3 DNA: TGTGCCAGCTGGGGACAGGGCATCGGGAATGAGCAGTTCTTC
CDR3 protein: CASWGQGIGNEQFF
clone size: once
D gene: TRBD1
V gene: TRBV2
J gene: TRBJ2-1

CDR3 DNA: TGTGCCAGCAGCGCCGGGGGGAGCACAACTCAGCCCCAGCATTTT
CDR3 protein: CASSAGGSTTQPQHF
clone size: .
D gene: .
V gene: TRBV9
J gene: TRBJ1-5

CDR3 DNA: TGTGCCAGCAGCCACCGACAGGGAAGTGACTATGGCTACACCTTC
CDR3 protein: CASSHRQGSDYGYTF
clone size: .
D gene: TRBD1
V gene: TRBV7-9
J gene: TRBJ1-2

CDR3 DNA: TGTGCCAGCAGCGCCGGGACAGCGGCCTACAATGAGCAGTTCTTC
CDR3 protein: CASSAGTAAYNEQFF
clone size: .
D gene: TRBD1
V gene: TRBV7-2
J gene: TRBJ2-1

CDR3 DNA: TGCGCCAGCAGCCAAGATTGGCAACCCACAGATACGCAGTATTTT
CDR3 protein: CASSQDWQPTDTQYF
clone size: .
D gene: .
V gene: TRBV4-1
J gene: TRBJ2-3

CDR3 DNA: TGCGCCAGCAGCCTATTGGGGGGCATGGATAACACTGAAGCTTTCTTT
CDR3 protein: CASSLLGGMDNTEAFF
clone size: .
D gene: .
V gene: TRBV4-1
J gene: TRBJ1-1

CDR3 DNA: TGCGCCAGCAGCTTGGGACTGGCAGTTGGCTACACCTTC
CDR3 protein: CASSLGLAVGYTF
clone size: .
D gene: .
V gene: TRBV5-1
J gene: TRBJ1-2

CDR3 DNA: TGTGCCAGCAGCTCCCTAACAAGCTACGAGCAGTACTTC
CDR3 protein: CASSSLTSYEQYF
clone size: .
D gene: .
V gene: TRBV13
J gene: TRBJ2-7

CDR3 DNA: TGTGCCAGCAGTGAGAGGTTGGTCCCACCAGAGACCCAGTACTTC
CDR3 protein: CASSERLVPPETQYF
clone size: .
D gene: .
V gene: TRBV6-1
J gene: TRBJ2-5

CDR3 DNA: TGTGCCAGTAGTAACCCGACGGTCTCCTACGAGCAGTACTTC
CDR3 protein: CASSNPTVSYEQYF
clone size: .
D gene: .
V gene: TRBV19
J gene: TRBJ2-7